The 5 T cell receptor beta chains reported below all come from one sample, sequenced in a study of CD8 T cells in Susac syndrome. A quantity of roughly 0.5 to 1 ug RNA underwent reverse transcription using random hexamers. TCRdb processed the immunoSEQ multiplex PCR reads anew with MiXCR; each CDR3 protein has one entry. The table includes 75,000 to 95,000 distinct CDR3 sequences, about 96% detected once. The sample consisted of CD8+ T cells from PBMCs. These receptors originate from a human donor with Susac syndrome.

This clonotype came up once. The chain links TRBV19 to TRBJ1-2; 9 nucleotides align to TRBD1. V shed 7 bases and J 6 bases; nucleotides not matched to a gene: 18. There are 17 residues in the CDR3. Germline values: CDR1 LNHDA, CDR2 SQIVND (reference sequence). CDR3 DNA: TGTGCCAGTACCAGGACAGGGGCGATCCCCTACGGTGATGGCTACACCTTC. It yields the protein CASTRTGAIPYGDGYTF.

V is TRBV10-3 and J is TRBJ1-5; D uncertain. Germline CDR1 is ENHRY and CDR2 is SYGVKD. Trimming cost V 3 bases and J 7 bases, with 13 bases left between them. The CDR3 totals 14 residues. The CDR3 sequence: CAISDLQGDQPQHF. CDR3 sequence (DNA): TGTGCCATCAGTGATTTGCAAGGCGACCAGCCCCAGCATTTT.

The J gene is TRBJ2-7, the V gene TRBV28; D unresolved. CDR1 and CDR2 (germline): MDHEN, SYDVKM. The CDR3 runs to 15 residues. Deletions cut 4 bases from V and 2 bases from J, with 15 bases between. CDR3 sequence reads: CASSYPSDGTYEQYF. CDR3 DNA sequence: TGTGCCAGCAGTTACCCTTCGGACGGTACCTACGAGCAGTACTTC.

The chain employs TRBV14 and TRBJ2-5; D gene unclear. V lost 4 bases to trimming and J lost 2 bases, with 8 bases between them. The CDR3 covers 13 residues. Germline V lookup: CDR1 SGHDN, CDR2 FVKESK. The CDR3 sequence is CASSLRIQETQYF. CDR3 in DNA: TGTGCCAGCAGCCTTAGGATACAAGAGACCCAGTACTTC.

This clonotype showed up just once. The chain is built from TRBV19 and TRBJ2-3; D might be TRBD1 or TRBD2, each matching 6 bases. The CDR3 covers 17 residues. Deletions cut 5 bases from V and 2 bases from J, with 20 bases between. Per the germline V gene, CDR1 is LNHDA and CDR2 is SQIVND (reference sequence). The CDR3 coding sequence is TGTGCCAGTAGTGGGGGCCCCGTAGTAGCGGACACAGATACGCAGTATTTT. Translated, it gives CASSGGPVVADTDTQYF.